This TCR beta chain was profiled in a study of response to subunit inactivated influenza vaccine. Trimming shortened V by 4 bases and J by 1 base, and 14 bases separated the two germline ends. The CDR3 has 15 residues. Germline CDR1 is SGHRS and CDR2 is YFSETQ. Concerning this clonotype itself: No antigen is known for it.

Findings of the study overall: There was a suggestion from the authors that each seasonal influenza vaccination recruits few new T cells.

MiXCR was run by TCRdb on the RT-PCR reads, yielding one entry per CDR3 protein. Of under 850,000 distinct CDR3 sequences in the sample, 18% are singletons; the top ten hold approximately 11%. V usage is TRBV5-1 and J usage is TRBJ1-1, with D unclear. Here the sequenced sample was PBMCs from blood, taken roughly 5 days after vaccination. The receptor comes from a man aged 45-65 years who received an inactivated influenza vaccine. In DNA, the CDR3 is TGCGCCAGCAGCAGGGCCCTTACAGCGAACACTGAAGCTTTCTTT. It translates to CASSRALTANTEAFF.